This TCR beta chain derives from a study of T cells after yellow fever vaccination. A single record per CDR3 protein comes from TCRdb applying MiXCR to the 5' RACE reads. The data show approximately 110,000 distinct CDR3 sequences, more than 7.5% seen once. This clonotype was recorded at least ten times. V was pared by 4 bases and J by 9 bases, with 12 bases between. CDR3 length equals 12 residues. CDR1 and CDR2 (germline): MNHEY, SMNVEV (reference sequence). This sequence was found in a man aged 25 to 45 who received the YFV17D yellow fever vaccine. V is TRBV27 and J is TRBJ1-1; D is perhaps TRBD1 (5 bases). Sequenced here: CD8+ T cells sorted from PBMCs, sampled 45 days after the yellow fever booster vaccination. CDR3 amino acids: CASSSGGVKAFF. For the CDR3, the DNA is TGTGCCAGCAGTTCTGGGGGGGTAAAAGCTTTCTTT.